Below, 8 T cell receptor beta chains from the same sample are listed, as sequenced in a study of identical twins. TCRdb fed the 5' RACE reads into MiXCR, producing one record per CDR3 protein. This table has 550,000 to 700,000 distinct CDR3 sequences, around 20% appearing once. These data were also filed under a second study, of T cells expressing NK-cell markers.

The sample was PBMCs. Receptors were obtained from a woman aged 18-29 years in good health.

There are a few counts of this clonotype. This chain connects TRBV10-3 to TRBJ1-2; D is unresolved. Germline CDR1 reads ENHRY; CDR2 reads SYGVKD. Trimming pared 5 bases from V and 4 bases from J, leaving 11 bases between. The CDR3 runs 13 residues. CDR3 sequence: CAISSYDFYGYTF. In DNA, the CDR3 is TGTGCCATCAGTTCTTATGACTTCTATGGCTACACCTTC.

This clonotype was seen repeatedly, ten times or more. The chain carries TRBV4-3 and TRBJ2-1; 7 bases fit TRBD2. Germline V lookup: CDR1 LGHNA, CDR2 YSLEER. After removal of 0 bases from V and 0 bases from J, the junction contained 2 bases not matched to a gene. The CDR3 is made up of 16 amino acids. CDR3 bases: TGCGCCAGCAGCCAAGAGGGCGGGGGCTCCTACAATGAGCAGTTCTTC. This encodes CASSQEGGGSYNEQFF.

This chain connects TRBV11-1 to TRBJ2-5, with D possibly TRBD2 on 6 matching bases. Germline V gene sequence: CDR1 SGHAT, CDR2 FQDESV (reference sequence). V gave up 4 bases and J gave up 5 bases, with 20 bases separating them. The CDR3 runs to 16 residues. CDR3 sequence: CASSSFGWGELETQYF. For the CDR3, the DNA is TGTGCCAGCAGCTCATTCGGTTGGGGGGAACTGGAGACCCAGTACTTC.

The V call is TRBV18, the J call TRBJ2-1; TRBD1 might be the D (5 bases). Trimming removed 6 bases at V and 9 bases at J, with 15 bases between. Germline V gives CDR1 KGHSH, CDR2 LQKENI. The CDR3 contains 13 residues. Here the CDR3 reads CASSEGASAEQFF. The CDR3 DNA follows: TGTGCCAGCTCGGAAGGGGCGAGCGCTGAGCAGTTCTTC.

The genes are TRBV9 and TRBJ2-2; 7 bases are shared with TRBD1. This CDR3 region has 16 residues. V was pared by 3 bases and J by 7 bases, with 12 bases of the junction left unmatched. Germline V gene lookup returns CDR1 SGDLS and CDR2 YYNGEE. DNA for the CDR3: TGTGCCAGCAGCGCAGCCGGGACAGCACTTTTCGGGGAGCTGTTTTTT. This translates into CASSAAGTALFGELFF. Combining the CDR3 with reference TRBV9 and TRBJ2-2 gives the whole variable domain DSGVTQTPKHLITATGQRVTLRCSPRSGDLSVYWYQQSLDQGLQFLIQYYNGEERAKGNILERFSAQQFPDLHSELNLSSLELGDSALYFCASSAAGTALFGELFFGEGSRLTVL.

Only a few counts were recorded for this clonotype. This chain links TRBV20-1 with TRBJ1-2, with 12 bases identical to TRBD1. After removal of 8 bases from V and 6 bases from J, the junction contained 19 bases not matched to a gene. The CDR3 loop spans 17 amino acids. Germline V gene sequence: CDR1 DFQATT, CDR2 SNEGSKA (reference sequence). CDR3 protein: CSPTPAGTGGQVDGYTF. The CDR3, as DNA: TGCAGTCCCACCCCCGCCGGGACAGGGGGCCAAGTTGATGGCTACACCTTC.

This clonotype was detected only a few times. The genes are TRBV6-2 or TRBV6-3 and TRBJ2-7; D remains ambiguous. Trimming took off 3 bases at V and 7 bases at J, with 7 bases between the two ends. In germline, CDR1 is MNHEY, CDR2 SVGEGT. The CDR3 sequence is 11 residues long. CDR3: CASSYVKEQYF. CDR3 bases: TGTGCCAGCAGTTATGTAAAGGAGCAGTACTTC.

CDR3 residues: CASSPLLTQQETQYF. DNA for the CDR3: TGTGCCAGCAGTCCACTACTCACTCAACAAGAGACCCAGTACTTC. The rearrangement links TRBV27 to TRBJ2-5; D unclear. V lost 5 bases to trimming and J lost 2 bases, with 15 bases between them. Germline lookup yields CDR1 MNHEY and CDR2 SMNVEV (reference sequence). The CDR3 has 15 amino acids.